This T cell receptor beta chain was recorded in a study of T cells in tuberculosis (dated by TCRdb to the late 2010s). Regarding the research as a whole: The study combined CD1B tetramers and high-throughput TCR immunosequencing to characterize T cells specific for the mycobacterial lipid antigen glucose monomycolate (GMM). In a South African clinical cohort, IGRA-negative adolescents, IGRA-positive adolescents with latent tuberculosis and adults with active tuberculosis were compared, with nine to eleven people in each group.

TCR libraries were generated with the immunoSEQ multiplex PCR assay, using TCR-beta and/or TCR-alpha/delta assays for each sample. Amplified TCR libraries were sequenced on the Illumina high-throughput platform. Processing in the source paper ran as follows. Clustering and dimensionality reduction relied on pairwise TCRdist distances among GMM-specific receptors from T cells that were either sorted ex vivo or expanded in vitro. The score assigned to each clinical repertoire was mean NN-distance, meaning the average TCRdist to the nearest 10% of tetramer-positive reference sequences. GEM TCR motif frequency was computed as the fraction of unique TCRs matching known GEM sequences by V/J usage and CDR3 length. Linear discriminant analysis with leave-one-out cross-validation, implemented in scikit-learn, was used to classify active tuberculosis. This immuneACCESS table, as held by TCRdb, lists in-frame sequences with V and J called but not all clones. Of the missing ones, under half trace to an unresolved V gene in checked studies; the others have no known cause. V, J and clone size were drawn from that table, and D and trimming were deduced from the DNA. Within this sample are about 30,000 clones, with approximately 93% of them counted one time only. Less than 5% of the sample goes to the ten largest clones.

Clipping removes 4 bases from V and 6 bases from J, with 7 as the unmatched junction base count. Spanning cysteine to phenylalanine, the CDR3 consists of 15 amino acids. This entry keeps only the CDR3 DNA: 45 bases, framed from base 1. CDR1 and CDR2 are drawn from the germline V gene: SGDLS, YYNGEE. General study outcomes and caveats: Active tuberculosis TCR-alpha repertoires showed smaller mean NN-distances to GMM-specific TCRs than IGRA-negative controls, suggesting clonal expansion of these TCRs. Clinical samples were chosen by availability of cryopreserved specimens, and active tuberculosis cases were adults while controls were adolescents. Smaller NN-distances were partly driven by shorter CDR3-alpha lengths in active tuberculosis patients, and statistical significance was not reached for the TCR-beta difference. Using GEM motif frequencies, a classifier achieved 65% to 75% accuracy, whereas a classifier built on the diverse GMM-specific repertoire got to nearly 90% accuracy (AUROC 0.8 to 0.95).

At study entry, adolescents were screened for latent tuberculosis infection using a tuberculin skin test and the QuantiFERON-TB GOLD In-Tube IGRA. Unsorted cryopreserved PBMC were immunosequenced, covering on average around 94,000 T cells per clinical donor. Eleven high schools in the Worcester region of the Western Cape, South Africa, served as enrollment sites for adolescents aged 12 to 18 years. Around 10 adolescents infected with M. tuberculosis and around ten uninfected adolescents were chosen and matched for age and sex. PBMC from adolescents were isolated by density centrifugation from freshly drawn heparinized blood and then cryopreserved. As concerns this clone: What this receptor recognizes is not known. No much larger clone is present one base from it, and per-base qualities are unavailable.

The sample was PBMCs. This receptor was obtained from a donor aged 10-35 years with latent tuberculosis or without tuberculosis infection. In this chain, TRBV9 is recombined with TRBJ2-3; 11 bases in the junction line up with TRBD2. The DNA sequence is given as TGTGCCAGCAGCCCAAGGACTAGCGGGCTTGATACGCAGTATTTT. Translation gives CASSPRTSGLDTQYF.